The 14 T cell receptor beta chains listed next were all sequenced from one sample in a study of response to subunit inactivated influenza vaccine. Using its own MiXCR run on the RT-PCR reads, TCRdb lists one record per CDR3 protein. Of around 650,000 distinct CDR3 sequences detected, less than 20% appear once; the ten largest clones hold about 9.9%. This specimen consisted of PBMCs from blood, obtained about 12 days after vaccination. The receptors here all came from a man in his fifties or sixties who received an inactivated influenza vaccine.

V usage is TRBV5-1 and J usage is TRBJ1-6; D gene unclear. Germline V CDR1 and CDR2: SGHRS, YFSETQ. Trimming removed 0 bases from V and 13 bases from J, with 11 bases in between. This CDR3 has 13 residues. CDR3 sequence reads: CASSLGGEPPLHF. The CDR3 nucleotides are TGCGCCAGCAGCTTGGGCGGCGAACCTCCCCTCCACTTT. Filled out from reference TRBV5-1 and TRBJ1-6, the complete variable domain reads KAGVTQTPRYLIKTRGQQVTLSCSPISGHRSVSWYQQTPGQGLQFLFEYFSETQRNKGNFPGRFSGRQFSNSRSEMNVSTLELGDSALYLCASSLGGEPPLHFGNGTRLTVT.

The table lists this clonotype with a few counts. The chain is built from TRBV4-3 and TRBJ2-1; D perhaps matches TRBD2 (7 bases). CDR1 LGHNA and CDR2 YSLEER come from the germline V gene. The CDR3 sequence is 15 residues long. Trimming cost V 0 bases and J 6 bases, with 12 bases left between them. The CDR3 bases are TGCGCCAGCAGCCAAGAGGGGGGGGCGCGCAATGAGCAGTTCTTC. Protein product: CASSQEGGARNEQFF.

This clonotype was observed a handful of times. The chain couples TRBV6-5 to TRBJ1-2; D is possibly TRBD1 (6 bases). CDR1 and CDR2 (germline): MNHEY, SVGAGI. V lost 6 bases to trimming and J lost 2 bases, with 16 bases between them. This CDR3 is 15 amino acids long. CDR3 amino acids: CASSLTQGGNYGYTF. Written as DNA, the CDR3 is TGTGCCAGCAGCTTAACACAGGGCGGGAACTATGGCTACACCTTC.

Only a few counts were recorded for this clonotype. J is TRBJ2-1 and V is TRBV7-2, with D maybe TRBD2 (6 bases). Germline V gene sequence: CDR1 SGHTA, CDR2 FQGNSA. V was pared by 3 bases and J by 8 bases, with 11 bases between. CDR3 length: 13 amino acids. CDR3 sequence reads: CASSLTRFDEQFF. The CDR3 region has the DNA TGTGCCAGCAGCTTGACTAGATTCGATGAGCAGTTCTTC. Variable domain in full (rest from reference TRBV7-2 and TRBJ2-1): GAGVSQSPSNKVTEKGKDVELRCDPISGHTALYWYRQSLGQGLEFLIYFQGNSAPDKSGLPSDRFSAERTGGSVSTLTIQRTQQEDSAVYLCASSLTRFDEQFFGPGTRLTVL.

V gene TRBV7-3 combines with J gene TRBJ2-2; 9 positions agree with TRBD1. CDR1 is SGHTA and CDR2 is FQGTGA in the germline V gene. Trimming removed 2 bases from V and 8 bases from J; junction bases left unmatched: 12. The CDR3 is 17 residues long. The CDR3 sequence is CASSLFSPGQGKGELFF. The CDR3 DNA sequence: TGTGCCAGCAGCTTATTTTCCCCGGGACAGGGCAAAGGGGAGCTGTTTTTT.

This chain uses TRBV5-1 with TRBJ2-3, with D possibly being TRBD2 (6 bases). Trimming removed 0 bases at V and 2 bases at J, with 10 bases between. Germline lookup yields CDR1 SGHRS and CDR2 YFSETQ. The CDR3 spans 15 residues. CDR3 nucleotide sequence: TGCGCCAGCAGCTTGGCGGGACTCCTCACAGATACGCAGTATTTT. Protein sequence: CASSLAGLLTDTQYF. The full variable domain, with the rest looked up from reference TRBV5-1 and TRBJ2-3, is KAGVTQTPRYLIKTRGQQVTLSCSPISGHRSVSWYQQTPGQGLQFLFEYFSETQRNKGNFPGRFSGRQFSNSRSEMNVSTLELGDSALYLCASSLAGLLTDTQYFGPGTRLTVL.

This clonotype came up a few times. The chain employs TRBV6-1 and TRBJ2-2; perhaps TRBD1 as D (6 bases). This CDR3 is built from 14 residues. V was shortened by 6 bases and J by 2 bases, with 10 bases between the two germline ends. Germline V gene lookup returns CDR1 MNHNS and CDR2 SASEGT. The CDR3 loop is CASRRTANTGELFF. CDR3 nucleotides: TGTGCCAGCAGGAGGACAGCCAACACCGGGGAGCTGTTTTTT.

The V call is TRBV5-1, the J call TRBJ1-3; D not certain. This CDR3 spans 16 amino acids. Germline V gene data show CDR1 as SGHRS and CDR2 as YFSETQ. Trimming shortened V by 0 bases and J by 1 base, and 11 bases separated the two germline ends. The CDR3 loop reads CASSLGADLSGNTIYF. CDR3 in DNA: TGCGCCAGCAGCTTGGGGGCAGACTTATCTGGAAACACCATATATTTT.

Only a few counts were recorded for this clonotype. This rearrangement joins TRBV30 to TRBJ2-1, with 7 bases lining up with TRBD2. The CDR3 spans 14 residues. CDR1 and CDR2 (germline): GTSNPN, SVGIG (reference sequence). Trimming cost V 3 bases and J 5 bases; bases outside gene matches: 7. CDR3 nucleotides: TGTGCCTGGAGCCCGGGACTACCGAACAATGAGCAGTTCTTC. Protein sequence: CAWSPGLPNNEQFF.

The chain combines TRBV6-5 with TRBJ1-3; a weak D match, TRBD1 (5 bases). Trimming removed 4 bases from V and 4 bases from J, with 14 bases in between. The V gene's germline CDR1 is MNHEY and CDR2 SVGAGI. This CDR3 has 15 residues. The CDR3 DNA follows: TGTGCCAGCAGTTTTCGGCAGGGAGTAGGAAACACCATATATTTT. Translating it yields CASSFRQGVGNTIYF.

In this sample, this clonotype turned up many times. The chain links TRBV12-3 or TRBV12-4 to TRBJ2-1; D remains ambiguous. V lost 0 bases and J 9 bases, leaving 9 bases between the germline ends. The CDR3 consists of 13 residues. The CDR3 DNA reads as TGTGCCAGCAGTTTAGCGAGGCAGAGTGAGCAGTTCTTC. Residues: CASSLARQSEQFF.

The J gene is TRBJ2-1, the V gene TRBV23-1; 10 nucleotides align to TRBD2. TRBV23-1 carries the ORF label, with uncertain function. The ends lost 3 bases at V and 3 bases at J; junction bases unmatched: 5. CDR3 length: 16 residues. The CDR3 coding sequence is TGCGCCAGCAGTCACCAGCGGGGGGGATACTACAATGAGCAGTTCTTC. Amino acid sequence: CASSHQRGGYYNEQFF.

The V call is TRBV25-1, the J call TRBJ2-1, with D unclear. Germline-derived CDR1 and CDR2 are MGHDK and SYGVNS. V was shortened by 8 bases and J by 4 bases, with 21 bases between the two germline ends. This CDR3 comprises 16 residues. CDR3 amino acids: CASGDLTTSVYNEQFF. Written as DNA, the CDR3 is TGTGCCAGCGGCGACCTAACGACCTCGGTATACAATGAGCAGTTCTTC.

CDR3 in amino acids: CASSPQGTSPYEQYF. The CDR3 DNA reads TGTGCCAGCAGCCCTCAGGGGACTAGCCCCTACGAGCAGTACTTC. The chain combines TRBV7-2 with TRBJ2-7; 9 bases fit TRBD2. V lost 5 bases and J lost 2; bases outside the gene matches: 7. The CDR3 is 15 amino acids. CDR1 is SGHTA, CDR2 FQGNSA, per germline.